Sequencing of this T cell receptor beta chain was carried out in a study of T cell responses to AZD1222 COVID-19 vaccine. Study findings and constraints: Two doses of AZD1222 preceded a rise in Spike-specific TCR breadth and depth. CD4 TCRs covered the whole spike, strongest at regions 160-218 and 743-854.

Generated by immunoSEQ multiplex PCR, the TCRdb table keeps only in-frame clones and is missing some. The table records about 130,000 clones, roughly 86% of them present only once. The CDR3 is 19 residues long. Between the trimmed V and J ends, which lost 6 bases and 2 bases, there was a span of 27 bases. The germline gives CDR1 MNHNY, CDR2 SVGAGI (reference sequence). A single count supports this clone. Antigen unknown. This clonotype originated in an adult in good health. The chain joins TRBV6-6 to TRBJ2-3; D is undetermined. The source material was peripheral blood, sampled on day 0 of AZD1222 vaccination. DNA of the CDR3: TGTGCCAGCAGCCACTGGGCGCCGGGCGTCTTTTCGGACACAGATACGCAGTATTTT. It yields the protein CASSHWAPGVFSDTDTQYF.